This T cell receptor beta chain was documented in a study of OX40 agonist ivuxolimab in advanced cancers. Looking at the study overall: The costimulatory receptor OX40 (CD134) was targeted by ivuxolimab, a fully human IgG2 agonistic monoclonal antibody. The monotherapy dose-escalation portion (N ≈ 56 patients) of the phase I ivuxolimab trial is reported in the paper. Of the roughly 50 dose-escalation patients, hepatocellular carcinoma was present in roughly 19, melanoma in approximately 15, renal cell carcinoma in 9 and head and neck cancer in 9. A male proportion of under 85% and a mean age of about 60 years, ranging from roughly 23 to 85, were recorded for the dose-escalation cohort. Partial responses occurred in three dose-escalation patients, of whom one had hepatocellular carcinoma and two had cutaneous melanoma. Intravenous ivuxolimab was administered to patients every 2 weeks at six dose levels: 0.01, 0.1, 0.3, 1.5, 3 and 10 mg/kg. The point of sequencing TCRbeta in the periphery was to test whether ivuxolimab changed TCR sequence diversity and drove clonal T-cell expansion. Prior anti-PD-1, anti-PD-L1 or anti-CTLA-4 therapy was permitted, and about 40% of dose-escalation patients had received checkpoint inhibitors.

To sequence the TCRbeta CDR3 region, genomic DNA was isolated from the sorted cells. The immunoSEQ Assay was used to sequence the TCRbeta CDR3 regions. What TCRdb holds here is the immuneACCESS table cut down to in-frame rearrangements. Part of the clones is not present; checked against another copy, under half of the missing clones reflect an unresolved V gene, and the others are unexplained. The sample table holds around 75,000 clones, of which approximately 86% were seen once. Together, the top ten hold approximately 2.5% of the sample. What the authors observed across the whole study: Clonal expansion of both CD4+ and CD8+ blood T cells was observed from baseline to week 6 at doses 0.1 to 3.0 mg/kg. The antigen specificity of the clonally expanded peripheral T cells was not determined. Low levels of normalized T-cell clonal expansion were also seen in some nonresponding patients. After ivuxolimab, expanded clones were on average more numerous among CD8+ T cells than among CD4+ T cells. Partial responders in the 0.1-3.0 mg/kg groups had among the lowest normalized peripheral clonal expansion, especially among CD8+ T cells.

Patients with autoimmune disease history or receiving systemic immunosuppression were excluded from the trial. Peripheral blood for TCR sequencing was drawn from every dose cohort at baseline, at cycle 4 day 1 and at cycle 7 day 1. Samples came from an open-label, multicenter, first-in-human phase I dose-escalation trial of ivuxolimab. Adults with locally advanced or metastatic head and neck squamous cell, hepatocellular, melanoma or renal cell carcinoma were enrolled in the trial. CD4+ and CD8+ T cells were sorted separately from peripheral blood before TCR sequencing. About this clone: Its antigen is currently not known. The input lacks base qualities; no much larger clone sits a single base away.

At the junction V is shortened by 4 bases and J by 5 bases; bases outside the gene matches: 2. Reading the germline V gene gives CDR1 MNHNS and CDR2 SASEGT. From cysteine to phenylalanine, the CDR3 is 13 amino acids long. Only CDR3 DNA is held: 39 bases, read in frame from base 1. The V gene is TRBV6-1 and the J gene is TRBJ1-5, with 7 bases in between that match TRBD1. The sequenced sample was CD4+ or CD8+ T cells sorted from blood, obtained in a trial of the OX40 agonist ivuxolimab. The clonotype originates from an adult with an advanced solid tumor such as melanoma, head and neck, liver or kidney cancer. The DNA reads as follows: TGTGCCAGCAGTGTAGACAGGGATCAGCCCCAGCATTTT. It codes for CASSVDRDQPQHF.